These 5 T cell receptor beta chains were all obtained from the same sample, sequenced in a study of T-cell reconstitution after alpha-beta-depleted transplantation in children. The authors prepared the TCRbeta library with unique molecular identifiers. TCRdb re-analysed the PCR reads in MiXCR, keeping a single row per CDR3 protein. Counted here are fewer than 450,000 distinct CDR3 sequences, around 15% occurring once; the ten biggest clones make up roughly 40%. The source was PBMCs, mostly from graft donor cells, collected 360 days after TCRalphabeta/CD19-depleted stem cell transplant. Receptors were obtained from a male patient aged 2-15 years who had a stem cell transplant for acute lymphoblastic leukemia, so the T cells may come from the graft donor.

This clonotype was seen ten or more times. The CDR3 coding sequence is TGTGCCAGCAGTAACGGCGTGACGACCCAGTACTTC. It translates to CASSNGVTTQYF. The chain couples TRBV6-6 to TRBJ2-5; no reliable D call. The CDR3 runs 12 residues. Germline assignment: CDR1 MNHNY and CDR2 SVGAGI (reference sequence). Trimming shortened V by 5 bases and J by 7 bases, and 11 bases separated the two germline ends.

This clonotype was counted between two and nine times. CDR3 in DNA: TGTGCCAGCAGGAAGGACAGGGGACAGACTGAAGCTTTCTTT. Residues: CASRKDRGQTEAFF. The chain links TRBV5-5 to TRBJ1-1; TRBD1 matches at 9 bases. Germline V gene sequence: CDR1 SGHKS, CDR2 YYEKEE (reference sequence). The CDR3 length is 14 residues. After removal of 5 bases from V and 5 bases from J, the junction contained 7 bases not matched to a gene. Full variable domain (rest looked up from reference TRBV5-5 and TRBJ1-1): DAGVTQSPTHLIKTRGQQVTLRCSPISGHKSVSWYQQVLGQGPQFIFQYYEKEERGRGNFPDRFSARQFPNYSSELNVNALLLGDSALYLCASRKDRGQTEAFFGQGTRLTVV.

This clonotype appeared a few times. The chain uses TRBV28 and TRBJ2-3; D is unresolved. The CDR3 length is 14 residues. V was cut by 2 bases and J by 1 base, with 7 bases left in between. Germline lookup yields CDR1 MDHEN and CDR2 SYDVKM. The CDR3 DNA reads as TGTGCCAGCAGTTTACCCGAACGCACAGATACGCAGTATTTT. Protein: CASSLPERTDTQYF. The full variable domain, completed using reference TRBV28 and TRBJ2-3, is DVKVTQSSRYLVKRTGEKVFLECVQDMDHENMFWYRQDPGLGLRLIYFSYDVKMKEKGDIPEGYSVSREKKERFSLILESASTNQTSMYLCASSLPERTDTQYFGPGTRLTVL.

The sample holds a few counts of this clonotype. The chain is built from TRBV10-3 and TRBJ1-1, with 8 bases aligning to TRBD1. Germline V gene lookup returns CDR1 ENHRY and CDR2 SYGVKD. V trimming: 10 bases; J trimming: 0 bases; junction bases outside the gene matches: 10. The CDR3 covers 15 residues. The CDR3 DNA is TGTGCCACGTCTAGACAGGGGCCCATGAACACTGAAGCTTTCTTT. As protein: CATSRQGPMNTEAFF.

This rearrangement joins TRBV2 to TRBJ2-2, with D unresolved. CDR1 and CDR2 (germline): SNHLY, FYNNEI. V shed 0 bases and J shed 4 bases, with 12 bases lying between them. The CDR3 is made up of 16 amino acids. CDR3 sequence: CASSEATTAVTGELFF. The CDR3 bases are TGTGCCAGCAGTGAAGCGACGACGGCGGTCACCGGGGAGCTGTTTTTT.